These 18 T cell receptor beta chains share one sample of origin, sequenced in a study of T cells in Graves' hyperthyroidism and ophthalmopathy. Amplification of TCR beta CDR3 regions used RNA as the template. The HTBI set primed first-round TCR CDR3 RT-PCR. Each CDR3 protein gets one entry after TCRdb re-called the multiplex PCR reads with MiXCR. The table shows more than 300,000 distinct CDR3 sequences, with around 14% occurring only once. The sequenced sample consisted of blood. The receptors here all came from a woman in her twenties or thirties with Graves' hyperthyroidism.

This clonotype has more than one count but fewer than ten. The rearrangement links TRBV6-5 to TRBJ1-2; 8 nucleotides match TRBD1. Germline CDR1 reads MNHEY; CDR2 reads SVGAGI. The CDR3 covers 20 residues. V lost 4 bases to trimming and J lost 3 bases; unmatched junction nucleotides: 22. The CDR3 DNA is TGTGCCAGCAGTTTAGGGCTAAGCCGGGGCAGGGGGCGCCGGGACTATGGCTACACCTTC. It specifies CASSLGLSRGRGRRDYGYTF.

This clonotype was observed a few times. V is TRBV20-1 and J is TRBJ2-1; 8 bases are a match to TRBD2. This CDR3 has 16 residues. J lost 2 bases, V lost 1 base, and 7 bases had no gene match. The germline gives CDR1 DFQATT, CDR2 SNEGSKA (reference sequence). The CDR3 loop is CSARVVSGATYNEQFF. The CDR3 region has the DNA TGCAGTGCTAGAGTCGTTAGCGGGGCTACCTACAATGAGCAGTTCTTC.

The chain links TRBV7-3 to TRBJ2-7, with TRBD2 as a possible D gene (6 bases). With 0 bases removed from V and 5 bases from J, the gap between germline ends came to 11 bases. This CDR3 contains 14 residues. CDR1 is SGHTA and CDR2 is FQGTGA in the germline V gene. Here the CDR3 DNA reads TGTGCCAGCAGCTTAACACGGGAGTCCCACGAGCAGTACTTC. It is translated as CASSLTRESHEQYF.

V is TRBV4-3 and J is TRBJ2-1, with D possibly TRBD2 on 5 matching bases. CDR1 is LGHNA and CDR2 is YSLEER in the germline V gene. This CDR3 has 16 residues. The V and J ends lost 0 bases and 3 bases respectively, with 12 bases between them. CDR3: CASSQDGLADYNEQFF. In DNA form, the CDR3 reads TGCGCCAGCAGCCAAGACGGCCTAGCTGACTACAATGAGCAGTTCTTC.

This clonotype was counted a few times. CDR3 sequence (DNA): TGTGCCAGCAGCTTAGGAGACGGCTACAATGAGCAGTTCTTC. Its protein is CASSLGDGYNEQFF. This chain joins TRBV7-9 and TRBJ2-1, with D uncertain. Trimming shortened V by 1 base and J by 3 bases, and 7 bases separated the two germline ends. In germline, CDR1 is SEHNR, CDR2 FQNEAQ (reference sequence). This CDR3 has 14 residues. Based on the CDR3 plus reference TRBV7-9 and TRBJ2-1, the full variable domain is DTGVSQNPRHKITKRGQNVTFRCDPISEHNRLYWYRQTLGQGPEFLTYFQNEAQLEKSRLLSDRFSAERPKGSFSTLEIQRTEQGDSAMYLCASSLGDGYNEQFFGPGTRLTVL.

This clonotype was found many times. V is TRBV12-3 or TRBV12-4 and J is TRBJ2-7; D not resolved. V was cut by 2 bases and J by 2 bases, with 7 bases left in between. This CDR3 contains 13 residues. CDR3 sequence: CASSLMATYEQYF. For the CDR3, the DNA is TGTGCCAGCAGTTTAATGGCTACCTACGAGCAGTACTTC.

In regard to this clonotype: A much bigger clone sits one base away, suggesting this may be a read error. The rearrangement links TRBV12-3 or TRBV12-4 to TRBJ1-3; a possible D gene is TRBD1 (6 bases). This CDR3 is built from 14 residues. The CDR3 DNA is TGTGTCAGCACTCAGACAGGCTCTGGAAACACCATATATTTT. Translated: CVSTQTGSGNTIYF.

The CDR3: CASSLDWSGNSYEQYF. CDR3 in DNA: TGTGCCAGCAGCTTAGATTGGTCGGGAAACTCCTACGAGCAGTACTTC. The rearrangement uses TRBV11-2 and TRBJ2-7; D may be TRBD2 (5 bases). Between the trimmed V and J ends, which lost 0 bases and 0 bases, there was a span of 12 bases. The length of the CDR3 is 16 residues. Germline assignment: CDR1 SGHAT and CDR2 FQNNGV.

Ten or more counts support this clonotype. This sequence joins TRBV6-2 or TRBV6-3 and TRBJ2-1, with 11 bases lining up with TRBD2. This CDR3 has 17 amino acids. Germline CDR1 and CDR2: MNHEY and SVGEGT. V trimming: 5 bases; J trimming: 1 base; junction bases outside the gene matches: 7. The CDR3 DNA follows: TGTGCCAGCAGTAGACCTAGCGGGAGGACTTCCTACAATGAGCAGTTCTTC. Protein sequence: CASSRPSGRTSYNEQFF.

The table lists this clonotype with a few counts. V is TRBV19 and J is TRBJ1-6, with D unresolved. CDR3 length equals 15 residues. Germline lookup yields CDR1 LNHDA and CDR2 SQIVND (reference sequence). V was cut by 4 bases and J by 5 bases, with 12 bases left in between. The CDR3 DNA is TGTGCCAGTAGTACGAGTCGCGGGCATAATTCACCCCTCCACTTT. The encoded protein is CASSTSRGHNSPLHF.

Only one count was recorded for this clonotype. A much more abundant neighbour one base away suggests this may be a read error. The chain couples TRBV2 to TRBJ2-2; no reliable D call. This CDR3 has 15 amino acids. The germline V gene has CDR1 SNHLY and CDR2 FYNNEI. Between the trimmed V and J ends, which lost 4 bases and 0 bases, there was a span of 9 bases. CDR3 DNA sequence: TGTGCCAGCAGTGTGAACTTGGCGAACACCGGGGAGCTGTTTTTT. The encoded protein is CASSVNLANTGELFF.

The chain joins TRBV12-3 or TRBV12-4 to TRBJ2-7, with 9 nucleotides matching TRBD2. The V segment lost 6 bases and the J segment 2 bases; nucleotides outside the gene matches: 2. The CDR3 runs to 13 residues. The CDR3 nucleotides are TGTGCCAGCAGCGCGGGGGGGCCCTACGAGCAGTACTTC. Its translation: CASSAGGPYEQYF.

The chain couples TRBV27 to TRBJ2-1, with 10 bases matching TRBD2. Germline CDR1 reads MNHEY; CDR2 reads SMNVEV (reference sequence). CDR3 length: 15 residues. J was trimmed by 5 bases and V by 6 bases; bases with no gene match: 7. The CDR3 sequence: CASRRIGTSDNEQFF. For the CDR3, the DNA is TGTGCCAGCAGACGAATCGGGACTAGCGACAATGAGCAGTTCTTC.

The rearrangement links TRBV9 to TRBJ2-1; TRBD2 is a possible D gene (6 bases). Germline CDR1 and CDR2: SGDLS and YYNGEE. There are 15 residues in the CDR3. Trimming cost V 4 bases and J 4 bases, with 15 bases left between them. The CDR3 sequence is CASSLGGPLYNEQFF. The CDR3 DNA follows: TGTGCCAGCAGCCTGGGGGGACCGTTATACAATGAGCAGTTCTTC.

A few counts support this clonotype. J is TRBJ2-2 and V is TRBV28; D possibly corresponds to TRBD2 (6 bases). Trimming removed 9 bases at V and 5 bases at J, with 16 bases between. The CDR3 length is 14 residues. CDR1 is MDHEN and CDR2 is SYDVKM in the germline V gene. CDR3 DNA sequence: TGTGCCAGTGGTGGAGGGTTGTGGACCGGGGAGCTGTTTTTT. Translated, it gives CASGGGLWTGELFF.

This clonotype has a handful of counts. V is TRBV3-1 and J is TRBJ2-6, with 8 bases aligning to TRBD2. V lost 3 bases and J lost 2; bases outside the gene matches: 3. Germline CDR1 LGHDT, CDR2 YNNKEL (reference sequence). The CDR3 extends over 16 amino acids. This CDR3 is CASSQGLGTGANVLTF. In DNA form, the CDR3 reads TGTGCCAGCAGCCAGGGACTAGGTACTGGGGCCAACGTCCTGACTTTC.

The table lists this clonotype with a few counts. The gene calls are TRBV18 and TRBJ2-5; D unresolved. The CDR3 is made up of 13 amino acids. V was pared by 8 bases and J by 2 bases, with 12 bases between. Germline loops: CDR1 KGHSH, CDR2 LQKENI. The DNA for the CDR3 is TGTGCCAGCCGCTGGAGTCGACAAGAGACCCAGTACTTC. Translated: CASRWSRQETQYF.

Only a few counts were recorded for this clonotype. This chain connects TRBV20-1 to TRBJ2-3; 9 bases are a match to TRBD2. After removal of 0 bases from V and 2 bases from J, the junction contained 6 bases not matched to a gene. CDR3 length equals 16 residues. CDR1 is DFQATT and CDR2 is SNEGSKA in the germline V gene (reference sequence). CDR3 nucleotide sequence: TGCAGTGCTAGAGATCCCCTAGCGGGATACACAGATACGCAGTATTTT. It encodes CSARDPLAGYTDTQYF.